This T cell receptor beta chain was recorded in a study of OX40 agonist ivuxolimab in advanced cancers. About the study: Partial responses were achieved by three patients, one with hepatocellular carcinoma and two with cutaneous melanoma.

Assay: immunoSEQ multiplex PCR; the TCRdb copy retains only in-frame clones and omits some. The profile shows 100,000 or so clones, approximately 91% of them singletons. Prior autoimmune disease or systemic immunosuppression barred patients. V gave up 4 bases and J gave up 6 bases, with 13 bases separating them. The CDR3 runs to 13 residues. Germline V lookup: CDR1 SGHRS, CDR2 YFSETQ. This sequence joins TRBV5-1 and TRBJ1-1; TRBD1 is a possible D gene (6 bases). The clonotype comes from an adult with an advanced solid tumor such as melanoma, head and neck, liver or kidney cancer. Here the sequenced sample was CD4+ or CD8+ T cells sorted from blood, taken in a trial of the OX40 agonist ivuxolimab. The chain's CDR3 is CASSQGGIAEAFF. The CDR3 region has the DNA TGCGCCAGCAGCCAAGGGGGAATCGCTGAAGCTTTCTTT.